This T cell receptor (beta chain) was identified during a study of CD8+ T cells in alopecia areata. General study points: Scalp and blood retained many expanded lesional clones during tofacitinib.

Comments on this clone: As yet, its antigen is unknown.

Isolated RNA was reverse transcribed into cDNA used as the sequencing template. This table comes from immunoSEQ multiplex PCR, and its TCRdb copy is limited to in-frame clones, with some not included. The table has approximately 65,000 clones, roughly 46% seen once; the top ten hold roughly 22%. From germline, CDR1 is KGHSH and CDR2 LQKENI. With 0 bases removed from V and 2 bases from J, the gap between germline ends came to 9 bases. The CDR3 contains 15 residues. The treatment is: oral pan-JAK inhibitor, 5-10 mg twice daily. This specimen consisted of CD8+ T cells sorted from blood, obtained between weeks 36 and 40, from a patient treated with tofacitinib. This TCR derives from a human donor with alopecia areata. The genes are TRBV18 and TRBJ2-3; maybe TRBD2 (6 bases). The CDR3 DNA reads TGTGCCAGCTCACCACCGCGGGGATCCACAGATACGCAGTATTTT. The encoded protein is CASSPPRGSTDTQYF.